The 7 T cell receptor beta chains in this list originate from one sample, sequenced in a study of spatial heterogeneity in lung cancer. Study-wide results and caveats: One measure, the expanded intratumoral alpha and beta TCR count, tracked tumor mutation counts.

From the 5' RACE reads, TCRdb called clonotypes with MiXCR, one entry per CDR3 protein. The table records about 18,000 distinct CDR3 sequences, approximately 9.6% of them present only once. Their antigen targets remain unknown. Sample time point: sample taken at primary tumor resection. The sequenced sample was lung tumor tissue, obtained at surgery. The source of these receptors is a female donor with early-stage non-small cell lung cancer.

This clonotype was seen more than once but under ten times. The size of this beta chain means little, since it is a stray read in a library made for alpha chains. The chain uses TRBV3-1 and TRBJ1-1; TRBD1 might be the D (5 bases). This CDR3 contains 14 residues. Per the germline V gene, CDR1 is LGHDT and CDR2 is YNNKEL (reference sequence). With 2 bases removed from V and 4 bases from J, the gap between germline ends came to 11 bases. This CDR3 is CASSQTFGGTEAFF. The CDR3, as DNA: TGTGCCAGCAGCCAAACGTTCGGGGGCACTGAAGCTTTCTTT.

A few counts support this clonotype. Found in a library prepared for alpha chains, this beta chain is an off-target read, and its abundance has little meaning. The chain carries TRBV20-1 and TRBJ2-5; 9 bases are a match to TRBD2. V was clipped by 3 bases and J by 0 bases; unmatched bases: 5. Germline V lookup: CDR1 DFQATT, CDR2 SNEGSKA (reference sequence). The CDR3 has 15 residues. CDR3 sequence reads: CSARGSGGNQETQYF. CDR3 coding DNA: TGCAGTGCTAGGGGTAGCGGGGGTAACCAAGAGACCCAGTACTTC.

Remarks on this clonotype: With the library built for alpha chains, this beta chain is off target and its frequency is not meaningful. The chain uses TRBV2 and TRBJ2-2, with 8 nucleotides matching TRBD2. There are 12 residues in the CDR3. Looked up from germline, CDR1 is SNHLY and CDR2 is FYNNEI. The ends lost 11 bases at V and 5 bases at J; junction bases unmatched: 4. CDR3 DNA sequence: TGTGCCGGGGGACTAGATACCGGGGAGCTGTTTTTT. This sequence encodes CAGGLDTGELFF.

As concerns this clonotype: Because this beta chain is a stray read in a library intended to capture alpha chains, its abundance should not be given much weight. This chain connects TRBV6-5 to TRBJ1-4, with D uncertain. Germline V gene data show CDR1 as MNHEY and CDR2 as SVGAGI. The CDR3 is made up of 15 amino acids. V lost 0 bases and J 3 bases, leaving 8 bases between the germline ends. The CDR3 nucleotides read TGTGCCAGCAGTTACTCGATTGGACCTAATGAAAAACTGTTTTTT. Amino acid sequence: CASSYSIGPNEKLFF.

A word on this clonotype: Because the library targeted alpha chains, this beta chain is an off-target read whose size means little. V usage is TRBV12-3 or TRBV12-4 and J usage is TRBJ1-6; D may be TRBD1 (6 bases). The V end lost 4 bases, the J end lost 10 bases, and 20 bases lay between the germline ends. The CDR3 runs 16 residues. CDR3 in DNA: TGTGCCAGCAGTTCGTTTGTGGGGGGCGCGGGGTCACCCCTCCACTTT. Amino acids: CASSSFVGGAGSPLHF.

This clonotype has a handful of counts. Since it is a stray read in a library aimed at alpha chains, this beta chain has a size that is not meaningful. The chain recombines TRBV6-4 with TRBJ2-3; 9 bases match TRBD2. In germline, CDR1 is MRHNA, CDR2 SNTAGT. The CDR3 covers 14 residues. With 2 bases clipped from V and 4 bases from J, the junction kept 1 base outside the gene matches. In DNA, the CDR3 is TGTGCCAGCAGTGACGCGGGGGGGCCAGATACGCAGTATTTT. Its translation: CASSDAGGPDTQYF.

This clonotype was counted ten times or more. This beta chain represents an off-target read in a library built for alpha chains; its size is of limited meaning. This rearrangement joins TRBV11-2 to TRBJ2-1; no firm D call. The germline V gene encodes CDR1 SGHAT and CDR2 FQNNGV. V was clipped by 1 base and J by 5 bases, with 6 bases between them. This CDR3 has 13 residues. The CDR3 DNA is TGTGCCAGCAGCTTAGGCCTTAACAATGAGCAGTTCTTC. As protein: CASSLGLNNEQFF.